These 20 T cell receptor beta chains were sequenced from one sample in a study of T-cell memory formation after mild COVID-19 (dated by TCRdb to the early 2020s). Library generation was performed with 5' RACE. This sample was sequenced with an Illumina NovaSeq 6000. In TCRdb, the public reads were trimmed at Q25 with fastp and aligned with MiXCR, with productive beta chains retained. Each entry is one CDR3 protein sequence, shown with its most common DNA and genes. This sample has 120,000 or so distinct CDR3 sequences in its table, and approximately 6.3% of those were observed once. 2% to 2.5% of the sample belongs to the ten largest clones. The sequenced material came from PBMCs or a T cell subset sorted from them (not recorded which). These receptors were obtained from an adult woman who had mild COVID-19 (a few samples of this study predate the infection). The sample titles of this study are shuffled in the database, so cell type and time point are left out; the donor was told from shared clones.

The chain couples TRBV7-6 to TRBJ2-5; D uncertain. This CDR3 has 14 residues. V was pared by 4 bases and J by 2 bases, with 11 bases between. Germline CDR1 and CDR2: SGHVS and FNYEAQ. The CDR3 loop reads CASSYLGQQETQYF. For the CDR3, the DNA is TGTGCCAGCAGCTACCTTGGGCAGCAAGAGACCCAGTACTTC.

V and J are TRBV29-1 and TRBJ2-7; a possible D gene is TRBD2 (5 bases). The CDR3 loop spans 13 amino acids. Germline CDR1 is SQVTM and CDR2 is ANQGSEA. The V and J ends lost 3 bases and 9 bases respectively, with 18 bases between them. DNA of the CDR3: TGCAGCGTTGAGACCGGGCGCCTGGGGAGGCAGTACTTC. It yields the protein CSVETGRLGRQYF.

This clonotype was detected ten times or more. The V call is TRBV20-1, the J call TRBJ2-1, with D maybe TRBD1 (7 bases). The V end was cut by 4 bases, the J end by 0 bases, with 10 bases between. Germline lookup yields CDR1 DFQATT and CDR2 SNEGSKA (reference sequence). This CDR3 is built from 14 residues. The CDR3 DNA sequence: TGCAGTGCTAAGGAGGGGGCCTCCTACAATGAGCAGTTCTTC. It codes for CSAKEGASYNEQFF.

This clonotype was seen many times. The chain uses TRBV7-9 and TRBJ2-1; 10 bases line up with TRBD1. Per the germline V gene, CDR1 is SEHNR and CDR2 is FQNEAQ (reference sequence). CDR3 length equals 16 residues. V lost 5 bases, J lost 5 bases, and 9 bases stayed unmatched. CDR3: CASSAKTGTGDNEQFF. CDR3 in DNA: TGTGCCAGCAGCGCAAAGACCGGGACAGGGGACAATGAGCAGTTCTTC.

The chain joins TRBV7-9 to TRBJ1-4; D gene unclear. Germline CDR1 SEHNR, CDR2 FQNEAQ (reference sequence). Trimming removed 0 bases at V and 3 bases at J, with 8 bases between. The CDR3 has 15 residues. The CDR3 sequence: CASSLAEVSNEKLFF. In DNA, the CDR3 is TGTGCCAGCAGCTTAGCGGAGGTCTCTAATGAAAAACTGTTTTTT. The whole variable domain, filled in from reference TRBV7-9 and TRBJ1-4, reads DTGVSQNPRHKITKRGQNVTFRCDPISEHNRLYWYRQTLGQGPEFLTYFQNEAQLEKSRLLSDRFSAERPKGSFSTLEIQRTEQGDSAMYLCASSLAEVSNEKLFFGSGTQLSVL.

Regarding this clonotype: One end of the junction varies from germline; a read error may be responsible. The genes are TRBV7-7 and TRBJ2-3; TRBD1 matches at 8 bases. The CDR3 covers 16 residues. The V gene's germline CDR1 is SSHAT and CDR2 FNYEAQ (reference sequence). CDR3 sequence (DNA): TGTGCTAGCAGCCCGTCCAGGGACAGGACCACAGATACGCAGTATTTT. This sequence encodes CASSPSRDRTTDTQYF.

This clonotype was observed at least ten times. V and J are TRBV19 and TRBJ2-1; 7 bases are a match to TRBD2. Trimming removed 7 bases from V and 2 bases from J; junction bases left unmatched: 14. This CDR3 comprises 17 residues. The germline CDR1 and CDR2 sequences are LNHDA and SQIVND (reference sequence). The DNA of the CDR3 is TGTGCCAGTAACCCTCGGGGGACGGGAGGCACCTACAATGAGCAGTTCTTC. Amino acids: CASNPRGTGGTYNEQFF.

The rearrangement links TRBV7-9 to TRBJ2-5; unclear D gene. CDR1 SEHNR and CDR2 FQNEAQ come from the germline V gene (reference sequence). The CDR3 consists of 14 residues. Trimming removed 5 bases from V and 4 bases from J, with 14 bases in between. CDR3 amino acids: CASSRGLEVETQYF. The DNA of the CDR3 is TGTGCCAGCAGCCGAGGATTAGAGGTAGAGACCCAGTACTTC.

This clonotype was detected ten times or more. CDR3 residues: CSVYSGGRTEAFF. The CDR3, as DNA: TGCAGCGTTTATAGTGGAGGGCGTACTGAAGCTTTCTTT. This chain connects TRBV29-1 to TRBJ1-1; D remains ambiguous. Germline CDR1 reads SQVTM; CDR2 reads ANQGSEA. Trimming cost V 5 bases and J 5 bases, with 15 bases left between them. The CDR3 length is 13 residues. Filled out from reference TRBV29-1 and TRBJ1-1, the complete variable domain reads SAVISQKPSRDICQRGTSLTIQCQVDSQVTMMFWYRQQPGQSLTLIATANQGSEATYESGFVIDKFPISRPNLTFSTLTVSNMSPEDSSIYLCSVYSGGRTEAFFGQGTRLTVV.

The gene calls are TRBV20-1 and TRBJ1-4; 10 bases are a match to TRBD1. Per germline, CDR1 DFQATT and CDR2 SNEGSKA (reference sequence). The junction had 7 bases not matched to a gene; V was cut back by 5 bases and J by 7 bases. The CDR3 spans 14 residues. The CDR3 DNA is TGCAGTGCTCCTTGGACAGGGGGGGTTGAAAAACTGTTTTTT. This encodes CSAPWTGGVEKLFF.

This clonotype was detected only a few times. For the CDR3, the DNA is TGTGCCAGCAGCTTAGTCTGGGGTAGGGACACCGGGGAGCTGTTTTTT. This codes for CASSLVWGRDTGELFF. The V gene is TRBV11-2, the J gene TRBJ2-2, with D unresolved. In germline, CDR1 is SGHAT, CDR2 FQNNGV. This CDR3 region has 16 residues. Trimming removed 1 base from V and 3 bases from J, with 12 bases in between.

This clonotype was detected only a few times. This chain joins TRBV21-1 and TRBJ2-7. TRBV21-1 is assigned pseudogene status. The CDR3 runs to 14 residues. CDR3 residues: CASSTGARSYEQYF. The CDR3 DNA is TGTGCCAGCAGCACAGGGGCACGGTCCTACGAGCAGTACTTC.

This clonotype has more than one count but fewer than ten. CDR3 region: CASSLVLLASGSTGELFF. CDR3 nucleotides: TGTGCCAGCAGCTTAGTCTTGTTGGCTAGCGGGAGCACCGGGGAGCTGTTTTTT. This chain joins TRBV7-2 and TRBJ2-2; 10 positions agree with TRBD2. J lost 4 bases, V lost 1 base, and 9 bases had no gene match. Germline-derived CDR1 and CDR2 are SGHTA and FQGNSA. CDR3 length: 18 residues.

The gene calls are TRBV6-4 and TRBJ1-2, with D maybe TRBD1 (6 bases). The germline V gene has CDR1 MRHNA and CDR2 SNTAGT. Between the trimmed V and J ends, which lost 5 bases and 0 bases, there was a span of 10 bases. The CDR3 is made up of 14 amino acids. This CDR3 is CASSRTATNYGYTF. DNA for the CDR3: TGTGCCAGCAGTAGGACAGCAACTAACTATGGCTACACCTTC.

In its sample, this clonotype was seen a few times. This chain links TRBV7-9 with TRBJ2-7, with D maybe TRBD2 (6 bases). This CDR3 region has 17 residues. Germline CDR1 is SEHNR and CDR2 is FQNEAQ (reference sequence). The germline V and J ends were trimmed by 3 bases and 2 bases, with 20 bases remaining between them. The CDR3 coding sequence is TGTGCCAGCAGCTTGGCAGGAGGGACTGCCTCGGCCTACGAGCAGTACTTC. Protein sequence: CASSLAGGTASAYEQYF.

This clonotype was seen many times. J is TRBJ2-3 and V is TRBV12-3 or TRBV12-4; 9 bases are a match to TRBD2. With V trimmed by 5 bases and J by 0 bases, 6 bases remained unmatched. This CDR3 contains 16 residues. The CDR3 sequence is CASSPRLAESTDTQYF. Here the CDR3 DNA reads TGTGCCAGCAGTCCGAGACTAGCGGAGAGCACAGATACGCAGTATTTT.

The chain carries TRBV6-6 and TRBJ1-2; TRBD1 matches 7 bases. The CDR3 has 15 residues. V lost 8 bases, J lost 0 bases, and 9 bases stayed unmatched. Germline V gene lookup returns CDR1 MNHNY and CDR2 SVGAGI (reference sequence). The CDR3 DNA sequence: TGTGCCAGCCTAGAGGGGGCCCTCTCTAACTATGGCTACACCTTC. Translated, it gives CASLEGALSNYGYTF.

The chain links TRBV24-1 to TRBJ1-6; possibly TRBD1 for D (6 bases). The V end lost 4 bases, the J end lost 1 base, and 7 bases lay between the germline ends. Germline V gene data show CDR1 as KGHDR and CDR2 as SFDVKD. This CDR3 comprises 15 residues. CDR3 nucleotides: TGTGCCACCAGTGAAGGGGGTTCCTATAATTCACCCCTCCACTTT. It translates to CATSEGGSYNSPLHF.

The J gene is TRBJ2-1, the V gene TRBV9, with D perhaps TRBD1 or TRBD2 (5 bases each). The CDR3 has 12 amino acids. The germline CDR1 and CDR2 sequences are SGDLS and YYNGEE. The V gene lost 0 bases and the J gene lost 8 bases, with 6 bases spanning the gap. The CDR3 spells CASSVVGDEQFF. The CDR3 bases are TGTGCCAGCAGCGTAGTGGGGGATGAGCAGTTCTTC.

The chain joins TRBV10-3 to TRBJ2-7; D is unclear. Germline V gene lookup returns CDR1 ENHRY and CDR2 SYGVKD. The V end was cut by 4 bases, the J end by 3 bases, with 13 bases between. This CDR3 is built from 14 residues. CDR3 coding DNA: TGTGCCATCAGTGCGAACGGCGGAGTCTACGAGCAGTACTTC. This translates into CAISANGGVYEQYF.